This T cell receptor (beta chain) was sequenced in a study of PD-1 blockade in classical Hodgkin lymphoma. Study in general: Once every 2 weeks, patients received intravenous nivolumab at 3 mg/kg.

V shed 5 bases and J shed 0 bases, with 9 bases lying between them. The CDR3 is 14 residues long. Looked up from germline, CDR1 is SGHRS and CDR2 is YFSETQ. Study results and caveats: Partial responders and progressors had significantly lower baseline TCR diversity. Nivolumab starters within 1 year of ASCT were excluded.

As to time point: cycle 4 day 1 (C4D1), after 6 weeks of nivolumab. Each patient's relapse followed autologous stem cell transplantation, and brentuximab vedotin exposure varied. Regarding this clone: Its antigen remains unknown.

Clones were read by immunoSEQ multiplex PCR, and TCRdb kept only the in-frame ones, dropping some. The sample has around 25,000 clones; about four fifths are singletons. The chain links TRBV5-1 to TRBJ1-3; a possible D gene is TRBD1 (5 bases). This material consisted of peripheral blood mononuclear cells (PBMCs), taken before the fourth cycle of nivolumab. This receptor was identified in a human donor with classical Hodgkin lymphoma. The CDR3 bases are TGCGCCAGCAGAACGGGGGGCTCTGGAAACACCATATATTTT. It encodes CASRTGGSGNTIYF. Full variable domain (remainder filled in from reference TRBV5-1 and TRBJ1-3): KAGVTQTPRYLIKTRGQQVTLSCSPISGHRSVSWYQQTPGQGLQFLFEYFSETQRNKGNFPGRFSGRQFSNSRSEMNVSTLELGDSALYLCASRTGGSGNTIYFGEGSWLTVV.